The clone carrying this T cell receptor (beta chain) came up many times. Antigen unknown. The CDR3 is 15 amino acids. Germline V CDR1 and CDR2: MNHNS, SASEGT. Germline trimming cut 6 bases from V and 4 bases from J; bases unmatched to any gene: 7. The data are from a study of regulatory T cells in long-lasting Graves disease. Study-wide findings and caveats: It was in persistent disease that TRBV28, TRBJ1-2 and TRBJ2-5 were favored.

CDR3 regions were amplified by Arm-PCR using iRepertoire HTBI primers to build TCR beta libraries. MiXCR was run by TCRdb on the multiplex PCR reads, yielding one entry per CDR3 protein. This sample has 350,000 to 550,000 distinct CDR3 sequences; about 15% occur once, and the top ten carry 16%. The time point is: newly diagnosed GD, antithyroid drugs for less than 3 months. Preparation of the TCR library used RNA extracted from PBMCs. This same sample was also taken into another study, of T cells in Graves' hyperthyroidism and ophthalmopathy. That work adds: Diagnoses rested on clinical symptoms, serum thyroxine and TRAb, thyroid ultrasound and orbital computed tomography. Patients with ophthalmopathy were separated from those with stable hyperthyroidism by a 13 V-J model. Ophthalmopathy was model-predicted a median around seven months pre-onset.

The chain recombines TRBV6-1 with TRBJ2-1, with 9 bases matching TRBD1. This sample comprised peripheral blood mononuclear cells (PBMCs), obtained at new diagnosis, from a patient treated with antithyroid drugs. The receptor was derived from a woman in her 30s with Graves disease. The CDR3 bases are TGTGCCAGCAGGTTACAGGGGGCAGGGTACAATGAGCAGTTCTTC. Amino acids: CASRLQGAGYNEQFF.